The 19 T cell receptor beta chains given below trace back to one sample, sequenced in a study of shared clonotypes between healthy human individuals. TCRdb's table, derived via immunoSEQ multiplex PCR, lists solely in-frame clones and lacks some. This sample has roughly 400,000 clones, with 90% to 98% found just once. The material sequenced was memory CD8+ T cells sorted from blood. Subset meaning: CD45RO+ cells pooled with CCR7-negative TemRA cells. These receptors were obtained from a man aged 25-45 years in good health.

This clone was counted once. The chain recombines TRBV30 with TRBJ1-1; TRBD1 matches at 10 bases. V shed 3 bases and J 8 bases; nucleotides not matched to a gene: 24. Germline V gives CDR1 GTSNPN, CDR2 SVGIG (reference sequence). The CDR3 is 19 residues long. The CDR3 nucleotides read TGTGCCTGGAGCAGCCTAAGGACAAAGGCGAGACAGGGGGCGGGGGAAGCTTTCTTT. Translated, it gives CAWSSLRTKARQGAGEAFF.

This clone was seen more than once but under ten times. The chain combines TRBV11-3 with TRBJ2-2; D uncertain. The germline V and J ends were trimmed by 5 bases and 2 bases, with 6 bases remaining between them. Germline CDR1 SGHNT, CDR2 YENEEA. The CDR3 is 13 residues long. CDR3 loop: CASSHRNTGELFF. CDR3 nucleotides: TGTGCCAGCAGCCATCGTAACACCGGGGAGCTGTTTTTT.

The genes are TRBV19 and TRBJ2-5, with 16 bases matching TRBD2. The V gene's germline CDR1 is LNHDA and CDR2 SQIVND (reference sequence). This CDR3 is 19 amino acids long. Trimming took 3 bases from V and 5 from J; bases not matched to a gene: 12. CDR3 bases: TGTGCCAGTAGTATTAGAGGGACTAGCGGGAGGGCCTTGTGGGAGACCCAGTACTTC. Amino acids: CASSIRGTSGRALWETQYF.

The V gene is TRBV5-1, the J gene TRBJ2-1; TRBD2 matches 8 bases. Germline V gene sequence: CDR1 SGHRS, CDR2 YFSETQ. This CDR3 spans 17 amino acids. The ends lost 1 base at V and 4 bases at J; junction bases unmatched: 10. For the CDR3, the DNA is TGCGCCAGCAGCTTGACCCCGTGGTCGGGGGGGTACAATGAGCAGTTCTTC. This gives the protein CASSLTPWSGGYNEQFF. The full variable domain, its missing parts supplied by reference TRBV5-1 and TRBJ2-1, is KAGVTQTPRYLIKTRGQQVTLSCSPISGHRSVSWYQQTPGQGLQFLFEYFSETQRNKGNFPGRFSGRQFSNSRSEMNVSTLELGDSALYLCASSLTPWSGGYNEQFFGPGTRLTVL.

The chain combines TRBV27 with TRBJ2-1, with 11 positions matching TRBD2. The J segment lost 6 bases and the V segment lost 5 bases, leaving 6 bases of the junction unmatched. The CDR3 has 15 amino acids. Germline CDR1 is MNHEY and CDR2 is SMNVEV (reference sequence). CDR3 in amino acids: CASSLPGLAGNEQFF. As DNA, the CDR3 is TGTGCCAGCAGTCTTCCCGGACTAGCGGGCAATGAGCAGTTCTTC.

The V and J genes are TRBV30 and TRBJ2-1; 8 nucleotides line up with TRBD2. The CDR3 consists of 17 residues. CDR1 is GTSNPN, CDR2 SVGIG, per germline (reference sequence). The trim removed 3 bases at V and 2 bases at J, leaving 12 bases unmatched. Here the CDR3 DNA reads TGTGCCTGGAGCGGTTGGGAGACTAGCGCTCCCTACAATGAGCAGTTCTTC. This codes for CAWSGWETSAPYNEQFF. Together with reference TRBV30 and TRBJ2-1, the CDR3 gives the full variable domain: SQTIHQWPATLVQPVGSPLSLECTVEGTSNPNLYWYRQAAGRGLQLLFYSVGIGQISSEVPQNLSASRPQDRQFILSSKKLLLSDSGFYLCAWSGWETSAPYNEQFFGPGTRLTVL.

The V and J genes are TRBV30 and TRBJ2-7, with D unclear. The CDR3 is 12 amino acids. The germline CDR1 and CDR2 sequences are GTSNPN and SVGIG (reference sequence). The V and J ends lost 0 bases and 8 bases respectively, with 11 bases between them. The CDR3 DNA reads TGTGCCTGGAGTGTACCGAAGGTCCAGCAGTACTTC. It yields the protein CAWSVPKVQQYF.

CDR3 residues: CAISEAGGPGELFF. In DNA form, the CDR3 reads TGTGCCATCAGTGAGGCGGGAGGGCCCGGGGAGCTGTTTTTT. J is TRBJ2-2 and V is TRBV10-3, with 9 bases that match TRBD2. The CDR3 is 14 residues long. V trimming: 2 bases; J trimming: 6 bases; junction bases outside the gene matches: 1. Germline CDR1 is ENHRY and CDR2 is SYGVKD.

This rearrangement joins TRBV10-2 to TRBJ2-7, with D unresolved. Germline V CDR1 and CDR2: WSHSY, SAAADI. The CDR3 loop spans 13 amino acids. The V and J ends lost 4 bases and 4 bases respectively, with 11 bases between them. The CDR3 is CASSVSGGYEQYF. For the CDR3, the DNA is TGCGCCAGCAGTGTAAGTGGTGGGTACGAGCAGTACTTC.

The chain couples TRBV5-1 to TRBJ2-3, with a weak D call TRBD1 (6 bases). The CDR3 totals 14 residues. Trimming pared 4 bases from V and 2 bases from J, leaving 11 bases between. CDR1 is SGHRS, CDR2 YFSETQ, per germline. Written as DNA, the CDR3 is TGCGCCAGCAGCCGGGACACTTCCACAGATACGCAGTATTTT. Its protein product is CASSRDTSTDTQYF.

The V call is TRBV2, the J call TRBJ2-2, with 8 bases that match TRBD2. The germline CDR1 and CDR2 sequences are SNHLY and FYNNEI. V lost 6 bases, J lost 6 bases, and 9 bases stayed unmatched. This CDR3 contains 15 residues. The CDR3 DNA follows: TGTGCCAGCAGGGGGCCCAGCGGGAGCGCCGGGGAGCTGTTTTTT. It codes for CASRGPSGSAGELFF.

The chain links TRBV2 to TRBJ2-3; D gene ambiguous. V lost 8 bases and J lost 0, with 12 bases in between. The length of the CDR3 is 14 residues. The germline gives CDR1 SNHLY, CDR2 FYNNEI. The DNA for the CDR3 is TGTGCCAGCGCACTGACAAAAAGCACAGATACGCAGTATTTT. Translated, it gives CASALTKSTDTQYF.

This rearrangement joins TRBV11-2 to TRBJ2-1; 9 nucleotides match TRBD1. J lost 15 bases, V lost 5 bases, and 2 bases had no gene match. Per the germline V gene, CDR1 is SGHAT and CDR2 is FQNNGV. The CDR3 has 10 amino acids. The CDR3 DNA follows: TGTGCCAGCAGCCGGGACAGGGCGTTCTTC. This codes for CASSRDRAFF.

In the case of this clone: This CDR3 is also generated by other DNA sequences in the sample. This chain uses TRBV7-9 with TRBJ2-2; D is ambiguous. The length of the CDR3 is 14 residues. From germline, CDR1 is SEHNR and CDR2 FQNEAQ (reference sequence). The V gene lost 1 base and the J gene lost 1 base, with 4 bases spanning the gap. The CDR3: CASSLGQNTGELFF. For the CDR3, the DNA is TGTGCCAGCAGCTTAGGACAGAACACCGGGGAGCTGTTTTTT.

This clone was seen only once. The V call is TRBV23-1, the J call TRBJ1-2; D not certain. TRBV23-1 is noted as an ORF with a role that remains uncertain. Trimming removed 0 bases from V and 8 bases from J, with 7 bases in between. The CDR3 loop spans 12 amino acids. This CDR3 reads CASSQSGEGYTF. The CDR3 DNA reads TGCGCCAGCAGTCAATCCGGGGAAGGCTACACCTTC.

The rearrangement links TRBV10-2 to TRBJ2-2; TRBD2 aligns across 7 bases. The V segment lost 4 bases and the J segment 3 bases; nucleotides outside the gene matches: 8. The CDR3 has 16 amino acids. The germline gives CDR1 WSHSY, CDR2 SAAADI. The CDR3 here is CASSGQRTSDTGELFF. As DNA, the CDR3 is TGCGCCAGCAGTGGACAAAGGACTAGTGACACCGGGGAGCTGTTTTTT.

The chain has TRBV7-3 and TRBJ2-2; tentative D call: TRBD1 (6 bases). The CDR3 contains 14 residues. Trimming left V 5 bases short and J 4 bases short, with 11 bases between. Per the germline V gene, CDR1 is SGHTA and CDR2 is FQGTGA. CDR3 sequence reads: CASSKQGSTGELFF. CDR3 DNA: TGTGCCAGCAGCAAACAGGGTAGCACCGGGGAGCTGTTTTTT.

The chain carries TRBV10-2 and TRBJ2-3; 11 bases are a match to TRBD2. J gave up 3 bases and V 6 bases, and 11 bases lay outside the gene matches. CDR1 and CDR2 (germline): WSHSY, SAAADI. The CDR3 has 17 amino acids. This CDR3 reads CASRSYSGRAGTDTQYF. The DNA of the CDR3 is TGCGCCAGCAGGAGCTATAGCGGGAGGGCCGGGACAGATACGCAGTATTTT.

The table lists this clone with a count of one. The chain carries TRBV6-1 and TRBJ2-5; the D call may be TRBD1 or TRBD2 (5 bases each). The CDR3 length is 13 residues. Trimming took 5 bases from V and 5 from J, leaving 12 bases between them. CDR1 and CDR2 from the germline V gene are MNHNS and SASEGT. Written as DNA, the CDR3 is TGTGCCAGCAGTACCGGGACGAAGGAGACCCAGTACTTC. Translating gives CASSTGTKETQYF.